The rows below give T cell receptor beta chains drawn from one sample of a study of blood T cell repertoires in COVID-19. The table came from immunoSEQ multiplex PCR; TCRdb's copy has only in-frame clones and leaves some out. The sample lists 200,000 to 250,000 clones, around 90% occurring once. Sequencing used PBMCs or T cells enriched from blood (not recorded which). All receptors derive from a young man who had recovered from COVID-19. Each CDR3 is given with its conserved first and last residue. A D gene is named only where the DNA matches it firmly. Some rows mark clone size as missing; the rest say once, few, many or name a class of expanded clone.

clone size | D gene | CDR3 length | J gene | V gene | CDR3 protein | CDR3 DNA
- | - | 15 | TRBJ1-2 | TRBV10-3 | CAIRTQGSLNYGYTF | TGTGCCATCAGAACTCAGGGGTCTCTTAACTATGGCTACACCTTC
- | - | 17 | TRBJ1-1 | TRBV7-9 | CASSLILNGIRNTEAFF | TGTGCCAGCAGCCTGATCCTCAACGGGATTCGGAACACTGAAGCTTTCTTT
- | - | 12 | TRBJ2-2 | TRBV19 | CASSILTGELFF | TGTGCCAGTAGTATCCTGACCGGGGAGCTGTTTTTT
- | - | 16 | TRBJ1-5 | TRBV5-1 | CASSPGIDTKGQPQHF | TGCGCCAGCAGCCCAGGCATTGACACGAAGGGGCAGCCCCAGCATTTT
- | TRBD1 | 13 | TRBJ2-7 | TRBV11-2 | CASSFPDRVEQYF | TGTGCCAGCAGCTTTCCGGACAGGGTCGAGCAGTACTTC
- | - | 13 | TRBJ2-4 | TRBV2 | CASKRAAKNIQYF | TGTGCCAGCAAGAGGGCGGCCAAAAACATTCAGTACTTC
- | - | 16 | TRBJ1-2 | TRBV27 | CASSFTGGRVGYGYTF | TGTGCCAGCAGTTTTACGGGGGGACGGGTCGGCTATGGCTACACCTTC
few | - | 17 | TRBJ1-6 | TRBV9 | CASSVVEGTPTGTPLHF | TGTGCCAGCAGCGTAGTAGAGGGGACACCGACGGGGACACCCCTCCACTTT
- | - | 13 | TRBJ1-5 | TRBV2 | CASSHGSMKPQHF | TGTGCCAGCAGTCATGGCAGTATGAAGCCCCAGCATTTT
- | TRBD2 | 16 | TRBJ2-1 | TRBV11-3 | CASSPRTSGNRGEQFF | TGTGCCAGCAGTCCCCGGACTAGCGGGAACCGGGGTGAGCAGTTCTTC
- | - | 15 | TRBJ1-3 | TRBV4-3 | CASSQVREGRNTIYF | TGCGCCAGCAGCCAAGTCAGAGAGGGAAGGAACACCATATATTTT
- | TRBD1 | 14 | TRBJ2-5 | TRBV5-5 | CASSLLQGAETQYF | TGTGCCAGCAGCTTGCTACAGGGGGCAGAGACCCAGTACTTC
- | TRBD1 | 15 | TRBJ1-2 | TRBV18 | CASSPLPHRGYGYTF | TGTGCCAGCTCACCACTTCCCCACAGGGGCTATGGCTACACCTTC
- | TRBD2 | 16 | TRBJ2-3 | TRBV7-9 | CASSLEAGGPTDTQYF | TGTGCCAGCAGCTTAGAGGCGGGAGGCCCCACAGATACGCAGTATTTT
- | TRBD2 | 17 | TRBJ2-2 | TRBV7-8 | CASSPTEGTRRTGELFF | TGTGCCAGCAGCCCGACCGAGGGGACTAGAAGAACCGGGGAGCTGTTTTTT
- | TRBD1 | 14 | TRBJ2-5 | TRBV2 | CASSVRGRQETQYF | TGTGCCAGCAGTGTAAGGGGGCGCCAGGAGACCCAGTACTTC
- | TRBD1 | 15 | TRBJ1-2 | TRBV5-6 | CASSAGLRGPYGYTF | TGTGCCAGCAGCGCGGGGTTGAGGGGGCCCTATGGCTACACCTTC
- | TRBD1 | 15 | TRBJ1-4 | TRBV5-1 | CASSLVGQGLEKLFF | TGCGCCAGCAGCTTGGTGGGACAGGGTCTTGAAAAACTGTTTTTT
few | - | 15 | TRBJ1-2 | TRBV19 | CASRGVGTGNYGYTF | TGTGCCAGTAGGGGCGTGGGCACTGGGAACTATGGCTACACCTTC
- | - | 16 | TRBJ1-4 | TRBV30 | CAFSRGTLATNEKLFF | TGTGCCTTCTCTAGAGGGACACTAGCAACTAATGAAAAACTGTTTTTT
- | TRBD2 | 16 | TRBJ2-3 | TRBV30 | CAWSPLRAGVRDTQYF | TGTGCCTGGAGCCCCTTGAGAGCGGGAGTAAGAGATACGCAGTATTTT
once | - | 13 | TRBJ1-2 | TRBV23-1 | CASRHKIIYGYTF | TGCGCCAGCAGACATAAGATAATCTATGGCTACACCTTC
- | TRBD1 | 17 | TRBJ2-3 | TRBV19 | CASSIPGGQGVRDTQYF | TGTGCCAGTAGTATACCGGGAGGACAGGGGGTAAGGGATACGCAGTATTTT
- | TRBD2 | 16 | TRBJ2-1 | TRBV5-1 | CASSLVGEGSYNEQFF | TGCGCCAGCAGCTTGGTCGGGGAGGGATCCTACAATGAGCAGTTCTTC
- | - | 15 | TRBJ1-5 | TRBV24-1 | CATSDSLGPGQPQHF | TGTGCCACCAGTGATTCCTTAGGCCCAGGTCAGCCCCAGCATTTT
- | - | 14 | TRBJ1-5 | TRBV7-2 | CASSLAGYNQPQHF | TGTGCCAGCAGCTTAGCGGGCTACAATCAGCCCCAGCATTTT
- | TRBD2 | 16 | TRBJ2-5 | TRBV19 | CASSPGLAGVIETQYF | TGTGCCAGTAGTCCGGGACTAGCGGGAGTAATAGAGACCCAGTACTTC
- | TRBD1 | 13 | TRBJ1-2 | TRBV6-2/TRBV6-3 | CASSPPDRDGYTF | TGTGCCAGCAGTCCCCCCGACAGGGATGGCTACACCTTC
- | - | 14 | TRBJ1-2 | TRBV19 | CASTRRGRDYGYTF | TGTGCCAGTACCCGCCGCGGCAGGGACTATGGCTACACCTTC
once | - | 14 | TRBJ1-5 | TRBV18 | CASSPPGTSRPQHF | TGTGCCAGCTCACCACCGGGCACCTCACGGCCCCAGCATTTT
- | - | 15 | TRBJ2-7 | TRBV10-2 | CASSEFVGLGYEQYF | TGCGCCAGCAGTGAGTTTGTGGGGCTCGGCTACGAGCAGTACTTC
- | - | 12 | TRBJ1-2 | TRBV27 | CASSSGQYGYTF | TGTGCCAGCAGTTCAGGACAGTATGGCTACACCTTC
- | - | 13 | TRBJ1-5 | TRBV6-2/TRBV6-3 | CASSKGAGGPQHF | TGTGCCAGCAGTAAAGGGGCCGGGGGGCCCCAGCATTTT
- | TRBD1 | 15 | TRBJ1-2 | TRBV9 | CASSVQGGTGSGYTF | TGTGCCAGCAGCGTACAAGGGGGGACAGGGTCCGGCTACACCTTC
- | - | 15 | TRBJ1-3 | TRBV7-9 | CASSLSSGVGNTIYF | TGTGCCAGCAGCTTATCGTCCGGGGTTGGAAACACCATATATTTT
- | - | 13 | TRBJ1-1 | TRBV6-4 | CASSAGQGMSAFF | TGTGCCAGCAGTGCCGGTCAGGGGATGTCAGCTTTCTTT
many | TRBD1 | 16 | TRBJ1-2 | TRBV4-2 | CASSRDPTGASYGYTF | TGTGCCAGCAGCCGAGACCCCACAGGGGCGTCTTATGGCTACACCTTC
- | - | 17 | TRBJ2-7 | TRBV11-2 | CASSSPGYQGPAYEQYF | TGTGCCAGCAGCTCACCTGGTTATCAGGGGCCCGCCTACGAGCAGTACTTC